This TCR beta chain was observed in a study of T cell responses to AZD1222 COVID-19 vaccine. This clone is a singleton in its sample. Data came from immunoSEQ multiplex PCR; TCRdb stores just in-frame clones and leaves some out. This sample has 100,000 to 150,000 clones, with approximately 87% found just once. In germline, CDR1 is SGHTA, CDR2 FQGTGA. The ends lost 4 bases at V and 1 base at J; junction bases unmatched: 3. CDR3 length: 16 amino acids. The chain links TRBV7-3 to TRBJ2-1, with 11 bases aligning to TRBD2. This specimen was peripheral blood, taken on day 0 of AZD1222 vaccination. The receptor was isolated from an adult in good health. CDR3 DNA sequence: TGTGCCAGCAGCTCCACTAGCGGGAGTTCCTACAATGAGCAGTTCTTC. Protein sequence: CASSSTSGSSYNEQFF.